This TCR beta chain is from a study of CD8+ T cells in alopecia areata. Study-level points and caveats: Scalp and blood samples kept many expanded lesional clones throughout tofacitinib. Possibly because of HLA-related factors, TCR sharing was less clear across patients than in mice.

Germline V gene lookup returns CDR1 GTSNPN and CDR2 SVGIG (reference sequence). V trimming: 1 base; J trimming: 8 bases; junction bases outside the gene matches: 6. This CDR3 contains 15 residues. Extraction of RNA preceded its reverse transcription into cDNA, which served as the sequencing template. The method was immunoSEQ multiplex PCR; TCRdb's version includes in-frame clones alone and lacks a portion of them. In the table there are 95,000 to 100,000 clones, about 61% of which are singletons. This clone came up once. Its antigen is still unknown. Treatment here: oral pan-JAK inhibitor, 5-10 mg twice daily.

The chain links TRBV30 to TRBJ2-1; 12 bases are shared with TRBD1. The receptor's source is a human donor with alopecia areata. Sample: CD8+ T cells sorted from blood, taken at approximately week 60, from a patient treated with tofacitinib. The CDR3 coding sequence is TGTGCCTGGAGTGAGGGGACAGGGGGCCTGGATGAGCAGTTCTTC. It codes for CAWSEGTGGLDEQFF.